A selection of T cell receptor beta chains follows, all from one sample in a study of blood T cell repertoires in COVID-19. Here immunoSEQ multiplex PCR was the method, and the copy in TCRdb shows in-frame clones only, minus some. Among 140,000 or so clones, over 80% were seen once, and the ten largest hold approximately 1.5%. The sequencing input was peripheral blood. These receptor sequences come from a woman between 45 and 65 years old with acute or convalescent COVID-19. The CDR3 runs from the conserved cysteine through the conserved F or W. D genes are given only for firm matches. Size is stated for part of the rows, as once, few or many counts, or as a class when the clone is expanded.

>.|TRBV19|.|TRBJ1-4
CASSPTGGVDNEKLFF
TGTGCCAGTAGTCCAACCGGAGGGGTGGATAATGAAAAACTGTTTTTT
>TRBD1|TRBV5-6|.|TRBJ1-2
CASSFGTGEGYTF
TGTGCCAGCAGCTTCGGGACAGGGGAAGGCTACACCTTC
>.|TRBV10-1|.|TRBJ2-3
CASSESWGPGTDTQYF
TGCGCCAGCAGTGAGTCATGGGGGCCAGGCACAGATACGCAGTATTTT
>.|TRBV2|.|TRBJ1-5
CASSPTLGLSNQPQHF
TGTGCCAGCAGTCCCACTTTGGGACTGTCCAATCAGCCCCAGCATTTT
>TRBD1|TRBV13|.|TRBJ2-1
CASSPTGQGPGGSYNEQFF
TGTGCCAGCAGCCCAACGGGACAGGGACCGGGAGGTTCCTACAATGAGCAGTTCTTC
>.|TRBV7-9|.|TRBJ2-5
CASSLEQQETQYF
TGTGCCAGCAGCTTAGAACAGCAAGAGACCCAGTACTTC
>.|TRBV12-3/TRBV12-4|.|TRBJ1-1
CASSLTGEAFF
TGTGCCAGCAGTTTAACCGGTGAAGCTTTCTTT
>.|TRBV4-2|.|TRBJ1-1
CASSQDITIRVAFF
TGTGCCAGCAGCCAAGATATAACTATCCGGGTAGCTTTCTTT
>.|TRBV9|.|TRBJ2-5
CASSVTGQETQYF
TGTGCCAGCAGCGTTACGGGACAAGAGACCCAGTACTTC
>TRBD1|TRBV7-3|.|TRBJ1-1
CASSLSQGATEAFF
TGTGCCAGCAGCTTAAGTCAGGGGGCCACTGAAGCTTTCTTT
>.|TRBV7-6|.|TRBJ2-5
CASSQAQETQYF
TGTGCCAGCAGCCAGGCCCAAGAGACCCAGTACTTC
>TRBD1|TRBV28|.|TRBJ1-5
CASSLPGTGLIQPQHF
TGTGCCAGCAGTTTACCCGGGACAGGGTTGATACAGCCCCAGCATTTT
>.|TRBV11-2|.|TRBJ1-2
CASSRNRQVNYGYTF
TGTGCCAGCAGCCGAAACCGACAGGTCAACTATGGCTACACCTTC
>TRBD1|TRBV6-2/TRBV6-3|.|TRBJ2-5
CASSGTVQETQYF
TGTGCCAGCAGTGGGACAGTTCAAGAGACCCAGTACTTC
>TRBD1|TRBV10-3|once|TRBJ2-7
CAISARGQDEQYF
TGTGCCATCAGTGCCAGGGGGCAAGACGAGCAGTACTTC
>TRBD1|TRBV5-1|.|TRBJ2-7
CASRTGANYEQYF
TGCGCCAGCCGGACAGGGGCGAACTACGAGCAGTACTTC
>.|TRBV30|.|TRBJ1-4
CAWSVLGAGGEKLFF
TGTGCCTGGAGTGTACTGGGTGCAGGCGGGGAAAAACTGTTTTTT
>.|TRBV6-4|.|TRBJ2-7
CASWGHCSYEQYF
TGTGCCAGCTGGGGGCACTGCTCCTACGAGCAGTACTTC
>.|TRBV20-1|.|TRBJ2-1
CSASPDSGQFF
TGCAGTGCTAGTCCGGATAGCGGGCAGTTCTTC
>TRBD1|TRBV5-8|.|TRBJ2-1
CASRQPGQGVGEQFF
TGTGCCAGCAGACAGCCGGGACAGGGAGTAGGTGAGCAGTTCTTC
>TRBD2|TRBV6-1|.|TRBJ2-1
CASSEEEGRVYNEQFF
TGTGCCAGCAGTGAAGAGGAAGGGAGGGTCTACAATGAGCAGTTCTTC
>TRBD1|TRBV11-2|.|TRBJ2-7
CASSQGQGPFYEQYF
TGTGCCAGCAGCCAGGGACAGGGTCCCTTCTACGAGCAGTACTTC
>.|TRBV25-1|.|TRBJ2-7
CASTLSGDEQYF
TGTGCCAGCACCCTTTCAGGGGACGAGCAGTACTTC
>.|TRBV5-4|.|TRBJ1-2
CASSLAGAGVSRGYTF
TGTGCCAGCAGCTTGGCAGGAGCGGGAGTTTCGCGGGGCTACACCTTC
>.|TRBV18|.|TRBJ2-3
CASSPGAGAPDTQYF
TGTGCCAGCTCACCGGGAGCAGGGGCCCCCGATACGCAGTATTTT
>.|TRBV11-3|.|TRBJ2-5
CASSLEPLGTQYF
TGTGCCAGCAGCTTAGAACCACTCGGGACCCAGTACTTC
>.|TRBV6-6|.|TRBJ1-1
CASSFGENTEAFF
TGTGCCAGCAGTTTCGGAGAGAACACTGAAGCTTTCTTT
>.|TRBV5-1|.|TRBJ1-4
CASSSDSNNEKLFF
TGCGCCAGCAGCTCGGACAGTAATAATGAAAAACTGTTTTTT
>.|TRBV6-5|once|TRBJ1-5
CASSYSGQSNQPQHF
TGTGCCAGCAGTTACTCGGGGCAAAGCAATCAGCCCCAGCATTTT
>.|TRBV6-5|.|TRBJ1-3
CASSFRYSGNTIYF
TGTGCCAGCAGTTTCAGATACTCTGGAAACACCATATATTTT
>.|TRBV6-6|.|TRBJ1-5
CASSTRTVSSNQPQHF
TGTGCCAGCAGTACGCGGACAGTTAGTAGCAATCAGCCCCAGCATTTT
>TRBD2|TRBV7-2|.|TRBJ2-1
CASSSPSGGPSSYNEQFF
TGTGCCAGCAGCTCACCTAGCGGGGGGCCAAGCTCCTACAATGAGCAGTTCTTC
>.|TRBV18|.|TRBJ1-6
CASSPIDRPLHF
TGTGCCAGCTCACCAATTGACAGGCCGCTCCACTTT
>TRBD2|TRBV13|.|TRBJ2-1
CASSPGLAGEQFF
TGTGCCAGCAGCCCGGGACTAGCGGGGGAGCAGTTCTTC
>.|TRBV2|once|TRBJ2-1
CASPSRGSYNEQFF
TGTGCCAGCCCCTCCCGGGGGTCCTACAATGAGCAGTTCTTC
>TRBD2|TRBV6-6|once|TRBJ2-3
CASSYGIAGGLDTQYF
TGTGCCAGCAGTTACGGAATAGCGGGGGGATTAGATACGCAGTATTTT
>.|TRBV7-9|.|TRBJ1-2
CASSRPSTYGYTF
TGTGCCAGCAGCCGCCCCTCTACCTATGGCTACACCTTC
>.|TRBV5-1|.|TRBJ1-3
CASSMTGLGNTIYF
TGCGCCAGCAGCATGACAGGTCTTGGAAACACCATATATTTT
>.|TRBV4-1|.|TRBJ2-1
CASSQALRGAGYNEQFF
TGCGCCAGCAGCCAAGCCCTCCGCGGGGCGGGCTACAATGAGCAGTTCTTC
>TRBD2|TRBV18|.|TRBJ2-1
CASSPPGGPRDEQFF
TGTGCCAGCTCACCGCCGGGAGGGCCACGGGATGAGCAGTTCTTC
>TRBD1|TRBV6-2/TRBV6-3|.|TRBJ1-5
CASSNDRGQGIRSNQPQHF
TGTGCCAGCAGTAATGACCGAGGACAGGGTATAAGGAGCAATCAGCCCCAGCATTTT
>.|TRBV4-1|.|TRBJ2-5
CASSQETGYQETQYF
TGCGCCAGCAGCCAAGAGACAGGTTACCAAGAGACCCAGTACTTC
>.|TRBV9|.|TRBJ2-1
CASSLTTAEQFF
TGTGCCAGCAGCTTAACGACTGCTGAGCAGTTCTTC
>.|TRBV7-6|.|TRBJ1-4
CASSLAAQGVEKLFF
TGTGCCAGCAGCTTAGCAGCACAGGGCGTTGAAAAACTGTTTTTT
>.|TRBV14|.|TRBJ2-1
CASSQDVRPPLGYNEQFF
TGTGCCAGCAGCCAAGATGTGCGGCCGCCTTTGGGCTACAATGAGCAGTTCTTC